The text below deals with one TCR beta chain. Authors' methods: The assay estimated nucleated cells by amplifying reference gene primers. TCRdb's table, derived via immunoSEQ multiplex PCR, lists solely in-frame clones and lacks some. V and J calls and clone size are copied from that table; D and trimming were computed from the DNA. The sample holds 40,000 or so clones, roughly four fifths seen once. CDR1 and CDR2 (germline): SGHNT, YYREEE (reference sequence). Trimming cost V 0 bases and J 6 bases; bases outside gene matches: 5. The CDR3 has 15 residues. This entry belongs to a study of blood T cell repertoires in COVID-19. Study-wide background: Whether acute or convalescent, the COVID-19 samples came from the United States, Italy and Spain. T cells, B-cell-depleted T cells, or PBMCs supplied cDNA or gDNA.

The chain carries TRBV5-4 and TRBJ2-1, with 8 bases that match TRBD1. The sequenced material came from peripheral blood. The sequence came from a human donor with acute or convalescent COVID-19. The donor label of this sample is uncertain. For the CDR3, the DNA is TGTGCCAGCAGCTTGGCCGGGACAGGAATCAATGAGCAGTTCTTC. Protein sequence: CASSLAGTGINEQFF. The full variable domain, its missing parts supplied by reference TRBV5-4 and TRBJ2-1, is ETGVTQSPTHLIKTRGQQVTLRCSSQSGHNTVSWYQQALGQGPQFIFQYYREEENGRGNFPPRFSGLQFPNYSSELNVNALELDDSALYLCASSLAGTGINEQFFGPGTRLTVL.